These 23 T cell receptor beta chains share one sample of origin, sequenced in a study of immune evolution from preneoplasia to lung adenocarcinoma. The data were produced by immunoSEQ multiplex PCR, yet TCRdb's version contains in-frame clones alone and is incomplete. Of 5,000 or so clones in the sample, over 75% are singletons; the top ten hold 9.5% to 10%. Sequencing used FFPE minimally invasive lung adenocarcinoma tissue. The receptors here all came from a person aged 55-79 years with lung adenocarcinoma.

The V and J genes are TRBV11-2 and TRBJ2-1; D might be TRBD2 (6 bases). Germline CDR1 reads SGHAT; CDR2 reads FQNNGV. This CDR3 has 18 residues. V dropped 5 bases and J dropped 0 bases, with 20 bases sitting between them. Here the CDR3 reads CASSKRLTGAGSYNEQFF. For the CDR3, the DNA is TGTGCCAGCAGCAAGAGACTAACGGGAGCTGGCTCCTACAATGAGCAGTTCTTC. Drawing the rest from reference TRBV11-2 and TRBJ2-1, the complete variable domain is EAGVAQSPRYKIIEKRQSVAFWCNPISGHATLYWYQQILGQGPKLLIQFQNNGVVDDSQLPKDRFSAERLKGVDSTLKIQPAKLEDSAVYLCASSKRLTGAGSYNEQFFGPGTRLTVL.

This clone is termed medium-sized (0.01 to 0.1%). The V and J genes are TRBV7-9 and TRBJ2-7, with TRBD1 matching 7 bases. The CDR3 consists of 15 residues. V lost 1 base, J lost 5 bases, and 8 bases stayed unmatched. Per germline, CDR1 SEHNR and CDR2 FQNEAQ (reference sequence). The CDR3: CASSLGRQGNHEQYF. CDR3 nucleotides: TGTGCCAGCAGCTTAGGGCGACAGGGAAACCACGAGCAGTACTTC.

V usage is TRBV6-1 and J usage is TRBJ1-2; unclear D gene. CDR1 is MNHNS, CDR2 SASEGT, per germline. The germline V and J ends were trimmed by 6 bases and 4 bases, with 9 bases remaining between them. This CDR3 comprises 12 residues. CDR3 sequence (DNA): TGTGCCAGCAGGAAGGGAACCTATGGCTACACCTTC. As protein: CASRKGTYGYTF.

This chain joins TRBV11-2 and TRBJ1-2; no definite D call. The V gene's germline CDR1 is SGHAT and CDR2 FQNNGV. The V end was cut by 4 bases, the J end by 8 bases, with 14 bases between. This CDR3 contains 13 residues. CDR3 residues: CASSSTDGQGYTF. The CDR3 DNA sequence: TGTGCCAGCAGCTCTACAGACGGTCAGGGCTACACCTTC.

The chain carries TRBV9 and TRBJ2-3; D is perhaps TRBD2 (5 bases). CDR1 is SGDLS, CDR2 YYNGEE, per germline. The CDR3 totals 12 residues. The germline V and J ends were trimmed by 5 bases and 6 bases, with 10 bases remaining between them. In nucleotides, the CDR3 is TGTGCCAGCAGTCAATTAGCGGATACGCAGTATTTT. It translates to CASSQLADTQYF.

The chain is built from TRBV5-5 and TRBJ1-5; no firm D call. V lost 4 bases, J lost 1 base, and 12 bases lay in between. The germline V gene has CDR1 SGHKS and CDR2 YYEKEE (reference sequence). The CDR3 sequence is 15 residues long. The CDR3 sequence is CASSQWAASNQPQHF. The CDR3 coding sequence is TGTGCCAGCAGCCAATGGGCGGCAAGCAATCAGCCCCAGCATTTT.

This chain uses TRBV6-1 with TRBJ1-2; no reliable D call. The CDR3 has 11 amino acids. Germline assignment: CDR1 MNHNS and CDR2 SASEGT. The V gene lost 7 bases and the J gene lost 8 bases, with 11 bases spanning the gap. CDR3 DNA sequence: TGTGCCAGCACCCCCCGATGGGGCTACACCTTC. It translates to CASTPRWGYTF.

Within the sample, this clone is medium-sized. Other DNA variants within this sample encode the same CDR3. The chain carries TRBV5-4 and TRBJ2-2; 11 bases are shared with TRBD2. V lost 0 bases, J lost 5 bases, and 6 bases stayed unmatched. The CDR3 is 17 residues long. Germline CDR1 is SGHNT and CDR2 is YYREEE (reference sequence). CDR3 sequence (DNA): TGTGCCAGCAGCTTGGGTAGCGGGGGGGCCTTGACCGGGGAGCTGTTTTTT. Protein sequence: CASSLGSGGALTGELFF.

This rearrangement joins TRBV6-6 to TRBJ2-1; 7 bases agree with TRBD1. This CDR3 region has 16 residues. The germline gives CDR1 MNHNY, CDR2 SVGAGI (reference sequence). Germline trimming cut 5 bases from V and 2 bases from J; bases unmatched to any gene: 9. CDR3 amino acids: CASSRLTGLPYNEQFF. The CDR3 nucleotides are TGTGCCAGCAGTAGGTTGACAGGGCTCCCCTACAATGAGCAGTTCTTC.

The chain links TRBV21-1 to TRBJ1-1. TRBV21-1 is a known pseudogene. The CDR3 runs to 17 residues. The CDR3 coding sequence is TGTGCCAGCAGCGTCCAGTTTGGGTTCCCAAACCCAGACGCGGCTTTCTTT. Its protein product is CASSVQFGFPNPDAAFF.

The chain uses TRBV11-2 and TRBJ2-3; a possible D gene is TRBD2 (6 bases). This CDR3 region has 15 residues. Trimming removed 2 bases from V and 2 bases from J, with 11 bases in between. Germline V CDR1 and CDR2: SGHAT, FQNNGV. DNA for the CDR3: TGTGCCAGCAGCTTACTGGGGGGATTCACAGATACGCAGTATTTT. Translation gives CASSLLGGFTDTQYF.

The J gene is TRBJ2-1, the V gene TRBV5-4; D is possibly TRBD1 (5 bases). The V end was cut by 0 bases, the J end by 8 bases, with 12 bases between. Per germline, CDR1 SGHNT and CDR2 YYREEE (reference sequence). There are 14 residues in the CDR3. This chain's CDR3 is CASSLAGSRDEQFF. DNA for the CDR3: TGTGCCAGCAGCTTGGCGGGCAGCAGGGATGAGCAGTTCTTC.

This rearrangement joins TRBV7-3 to TRBJ2-1, with D possibly being TRBD2 (5 bases). V shed 5 bases and J shed 7 bases, with 15 bases lying between them. Germline CDR1 reads SGHTA; CDR2 reads FQGTGA. This CDR3 comprises 14 residues. In DNA, the CDR3 is TGTGCCAGCAGCCCTCGCGGGTCGGGGAATGAGCAGTTCTTC. Translation gives CASSPRGSGNEQFF.

The V call is TRBV10-3, the J call TRBJ2-3; TRBD2 aligns across 11 bases. Trimming cost V 6 bases and J 3 bases; bases outside gene matches: 5. CDR3 length: 15 amino acids. Germline values: CDR1 ENHRY, CDR2 SYGVKD. CDR3 loop: CAISQTSGNTDTQYF. CDR3 nucleotide sequence: TGTGCCATCAGCCAGACTAGCGGGAATACAGATACGCAGTATTTT.

This clone appeared a few times. The chain combines TRBV7-3 with TRBJ2-2; TRBD1 aligns across 9 bases. There are 16 residues in the CDR3. Trimming removed 3 bases from V and 6 bases from J; junction bases left unmatched: 8. Germline-derived CDR1 and CDR2 are SGHTA and FQGTGA. The CDR3 DNA is TGTGCCAGCAGCTTGGGGGGGACAGGGTTTTCCGGGGAGCTGTTTTTT. It specifies CASSLGGTGFSGELFF.

V gene TRBV9 combines with J gene TRBJ2-7; possible D gene TRBD1, 6 bases. CDR3 size: 15 residues. CDR1 is SGDLS and CDR2 is YYNGEE in the germline V gene. V was shortened by 4 bases and J by 3 bases, with 17 bases between the two germline ends. CDR3 residues: CASSLGTSGIYEQYF. The CDR3 nucleotides read TGTGCCAGCAGCCTAGGGACATCCGGGATCTACGAGCAGTACTTC.

This clone came up a few times. The gene calls are TRBV11-2 and TRBJ2-7; 10 bases line up with TRBD2. Germline trimming cut 4 bases from V and 0 bases from J; bases unmatched to any gene: 6. CDR3 length: 16 residues. CDR1 and CDR2 from the germline V gene are SGHAT and FQNNGV. This CDR3 is CASSSSSGSFSYEQYF. DNA of the CDR3: TGTGCCAGCAGCTCTTCTAGCGGGAGTTTCTCCTACGAGCAGTACTTC.

The rearrangement links TRBV7-9 to TRBJ1-1, with no clear D. The length of the CDR3 is 13 residues. V was trimmed by 2 bases and J by 0 bases, leaving 4 bases between them. Germline V gene lookup returns CDR1 SEHNR and CDR2 FQNEAQ (reference sequence). CDR3 in amino acids: CASSLTVNTEAFF. The CDR3 DNA reads TGTGCCAGCAGCTTAACGGTGAACACTGAAGCTTTCTTT.

V usage is TRBV6-9 and J usage is TRBJ2-3, with 8 bases fitting TRBD2. V trimming: 9 bases; J trimming: 2 bases; junction bases outside the gene matches: 4. The CDR3 is 13 amino acids. Germline loops: CDR1 MNHGY, CDR2 SVAAGI. The CDR3 loop is CARTSAYTDTQYF. CDR3 nucleotide sequence: TGTGCCAGGACTAGCGCATACACAGATACGCAGTATTTT.

This chain connects TRBV6-1 to TRBJ2-1, with D possibly TRBD2 on 5 matching bases. CDR3 length: 17 residues. Looked up from germline, CDR1 is MNHNS and CDR2 is SASEGT. Trimming took 1 base from V and 0 from J, leaving 13 bases between them. CDR3 sequence reads: CASSEVPGGSSYNEQFF. The CDR3 DNA is TGTGCCAGCAGTGAAGTGCCAGGAGGAAGCTCCTACAATGAGCAGTTCTTC.

The V and J genes are TRBV28 and TRBJ1-3; TRBD1 aligns across 7 bases. This CDR3 comprises 14 residues. Germline CDR1 is MDHEN and CDR2 is SYDVKM. V shed 8 bases, J shed 2 bases, and the junction held 6 bases outside the gene matches. The CDR3 sequence: CASGRQGAGNTIYF. The CDR3 DNA reads TGTGCCAGCGGACGACAGGGTGCTGGAAACACCATATATTTT.

The rearrangement links TRBV2 to TRBJ2-7, with 11 bases aligning to TRBD2. Germline trimming cut 1 base from V and 0 bases from J; bases unmatched to any gene: 8. CDR1 is SNHLY and CDR2 is FYNNEI in the germline V gene. This CDR3 contains 18 residues. CDR3 residues: CASSEGVGLAASSYEQYF. The CDR3 region has the DNA TGTGCCAGCAGTGAAGGCGTGGGACTAGCGGCTAGCTCCTACGAGCAGTACTTC.

This chain joins TRBV25-1 and TRBJ1-1, with a weak D call TRBD1 (5 bases). The CDR3 length is 15 residues. V lost 1 base and J lost 5, with 14 bases in between. Germline V gene sequence: CDR1 MGHDK, CDR2 SYGVNS. Written as DNA, the CDR3 is TGTGCCAGCAGTGAATCGGGGGGGGTGTGGACTGAAGCTTTCTTT. Protein sequence: CASSESGGVWTEAFF.